Listed here are 12 T cell receptor beta chains from one sample, sequenced in a study of human T cells and chemical hapten exposure. Time point reported: patch test 1, 2 weeks after DPC sensitization. Treatment defined: therapeutic diphenylcyclopropenone sensitization with weekly scalp DPC. TCRdb reanalysed the RACE reads using MiXCR and keeps one entry per CDR3 protein. The sample shows about 100,000 distinct CDR3 sequences, roughly a tenth of them seen only once. Source: whole blood, taken in connection with sensitization to the hapten diphenylcyclopropenone (DPC). The origin of the receptors is a man in his forties with alopecia areata. Some clones in this sample may be carry-over from other donors' samples.

V and J are TRBV6-2 or TRBV6-3 and TRBJ2-7; a weak D match, TRBD1 (6 bases). The CDR3 has 15 amino acids. Germline CDR1 is MNHEY and CDR2 is SVGEGT. Trimming left V 0 bases short and J 1 base short, with 10 bases between. For the CDR3, the DNA is TGTGCCAGCAGTTACTCGGGGGACACTTCCTACGAGCAGTACGTC. Translated: CASSYSGDTSYEQYV.

There are many counts of this clonotype. The rearrangement uses TRBV20-1 and TRBJ2-3; D call uncertain. Per the germline V gene, CDR1 is DFQATT and CDR2 is SNEGSKA (reference sequence). The CDR3 covers 12 residues. Trimming pared 5 bases from V and 4 bases from J, leaving 10 bases between. DNA for the CDR3: TGCAGTGCTCAATACCTGGCAGATACGCAGTATTTT. Amino acids: CSAQYLADTQYF.

V gene TRBV20-1 combines with J gene TRBJ1-5; D unresolved. Germline CDR1 DFQATT, CDR2 SNEGSKA (reference sequence). Trimming shortened V by 3 bases and J by 0 bases, and 9 bases separated the two germline ends. CDR3 size: 14 residues. In DNA, the CDR3 is TGCAGTGCTAGCTTCGGATATAGCAATCAGCCCCAGCATTTT. It encodes CSASFGYSNQPQHF.

The chain joins TRBV27 to TRBJ2-3, with TRBD2 matching 8 bases. Per germline, CDR1 MNHEY and CDR2 SMNVEV (reference sequence). V dropped 4 bases and J dropped 0; count of bases not matched to a gene: 6. The CDR3 is 16 residues long. Here the CDR3 reads CASSYFGGRSTDTQYF. The CDR3 DNA reads as TGTGCCAGCAGTTATTTTGGCGGGAGGAGCACAGATACGCAGTATTTT.

This clonotype came up a few times. V is TRBV12-5 and J is TRBJ2-1; D is unresolved. The V gene lost 9 bases and the J gene lost 4 bases, with 10 bases spanning the gap. CDR3 size: 12 residues. Germline lookup yields CDR1 LGHNT and CDR2 FRNRAP. CDR3 region: CASGTVYNEQFF. The CDR3 coding sequence is TGTGCTAGCGGTACGGTTTACAATGAGCAGTTCTTC. The whole variable domain, remainder taken from reference TRBV12-5 and TRBJ2-1, is DARVTQTPRHKVTEMGQEVTMRCQPILGHNTVFWYRQTMMQGLELLAYFRNRAPLDDSGMPKDRFSAEMPDATLATLKIQPSEPRDSAVYFCASGTVYNEQFFGPGTRLTVL.

The sample holds a few counts of this clonotype. The J gene is TRBJ2-1, the V gene TRBV5-1, with D tentatively TRBD1 (6 bases). Germline CDR1 is SGHRS and CDR2 is YFSETQ. The V and J ends lost 4 bases and 8 bases respectively, with 19 bases between them. CDR3 length equals 15 residues. The CDR3 region is CASSRSRGTFDEQFF. CDR3 nucleotides: TGCGCCAGCAGCCGCTCCAGGGGCACTTTCGATGAGCAGTTCTTC.

This clonotype has a handful of counts. The V call is TRBV24-1, the J call TRBJ2-3; 7 nucleotides line up with TRBD1. J was trimmed by 3 bases and V by 9 bases; bases with no gene match: 8. This CDR3 has 14 residues. Per germline, CDR1 KGHDR and CDR2 SFDVKD. The CDR3 sequence: CATSPGGTTDTQYF. CDR3 in DNA: TGTGCCACCTCCCCAGGGGGAACGACAGATACGCAGTATTTT.

This clonotype was picked up a small number of times. V usage is TRBV3-1 and J usage is TRBJ2-1; D not resolved. This CDR3 is 15 amino acids long. Germline V CDR1 and CDR2: LGHDT, YNNKEL (reference sequence). The V and J ends lost 4 bases and 4 bases respectively, with 14 bases between them. CDR3 DNA sequence: TGTGCCAGCAGCCGAGCGCCGAAGGGTTACAATGAGCAGTTCTTC. It codes for CASSRAPKGYNEQFF.

This clonotype was observed a handful of times. The chain carries TRBV28 and TRBJ1-2; D is possibly TRBD1 (5 bases). V shed 5 bases and J shed 8 bases, with 24 bases lying between them. The CDR3 extends over 16 amino acids. CDR1 is MDHEN and CDR2 is SYDVKM in the germline V gene. The CDR3 nucleotides are TGTGCCAGCAGTCCCGCTAGGGCAGGGAAAGGGGAAGGCTACACCTTC. Encoded protein: CASSPARAGKGEGYTF.

This clonotype was counted only a few times. This chain joins TRBV12-3 or TRBV12-4 and TRBJ1-5; D call uncertain. Trimming took off 3 bases at V and 5 bases at J, with 8 bases between the two ends. This CDR3 has 13 residues. DNA for the CDR3: TGTGCCAGCAGTTTTACGGAAGATCAGCCCCAGCATTTT. Translation gives CASSFTEDQPQHF.

This clonotype was counted between two and nine times. The V gene is TRBV7-2, the J gene TRBJ1-1, with no clear D. CDR1 is SGHTA and CDR2 is FQGNSA in the germline V gene. The CDR3 is 14 residues long. With 2 bases removed from V and 0 bases from J, the gap between germline ends came to 7 bases. CDR3 amino acids: CASSLFGMNTEAFF. In DNA, the CDR3 is TGTGCCAGCAGCTTATTTGGGATGAACACTGAAGCTTTCTTT.

This clonotype was recorded at least ten times. The chain is built from TRBV14 and TRBJ1-1; D is perhaps TRBD1 (5 bases). The CDR3 has 15 residues. The V end lost 0 bases, the J end lost 7 bases, and 15 bases lay between the germline ends. Germline CDR1 and CDR2: SGHDN and FVKESK. The CDR3 nucleotides are TGTGCCAGCAGCCAAGATCCGGCAGGGTTCAGTGAAGCTTTCTTT. It yields the protein CASSQDPAGFSEAFF.